This entry features one T cell receptor (beta chain) sequence. What it binds is unknown. These data come from a study of cytomegalovirus exposure and HLA in healthy donors. 60 Vbeta and 13 Jbeta primers were used in PCR. Assay used: immunoSEQ multiplex PCR; TCRdb lists only in-frame clones, some missing. The sample holds 55,000 to 75,000 clones, approximately 77% seen once. Study-wide findings and caveats: The authors listed 180 or so TCR beta chains as cytomegalovirus-associated.

The CDR3 extends over 14 amino acids. V lost 5 bases, J lost 7 bases, and 18 bases lay in between. From germline, CDR1 is SGHTA and CDR2 FQGNSA. The chain couples TRBV7-2 to TRBJ2-7; the D gene is possibly TRBD2 (6 bases). Sequencing was carried out using PBMCs. The TCR comes from a woman aged 25 to 45 in good health and CMV-seropositive. The CDR3 region has the DNA TGTGCCAGCAGCGTCGCGGGGTCCATTTCGGAGCAGTACTTC. Translating gives CASSVAGSISEQYF.